This T cell receptor beta chain was sequenced in a study of technical replicates of blood from a handful of donors. Method: immunoSEQ multiplex PCR; TCRdb's copy keeps in-frame clones and lacks some. The sample includes some 83,000 clones, approximately 93% of them seen just once. The CDR3 loop spans 17 amino acids. Germline V lookup: CDR1 SGHRS, CDR2 YFSETQ. V lost 4 bases and J 0 bases, leaving 19 bases between the germline ends. Sequencing was performed on T cells isolated from PBMCs. The sequence was collected from a human donor in good health. This chain uses TRBV5-1 with TRBJ1-1, with D possibly being TRBD1 (6 bases). This CDR3 is CASSQTRDTLLNTEAFF. The CDR3 nucleotides are TGCGCCAGCAGCCAGACTCGGGACACACTTTTGAACACTGAAGCTTTCTTT.